This T cell receptor (beta chain) came from a study of vaccination effects on CD4 cells after COVID-19. Generated by immunoSEQ multiplex PCR, the TCRdb table keeps only in-frame clones and is missing some. The data contain 20,000 to 25,000 clones, roughly 80% of them seen just once; the ten biggest clones take up approximately 19%. This clone was picked up a small number of times. Its antigen is still unknown. Findings and limits, study-wide: Late post-vaccination, clones induced by infection and those induced by vaccine underwent marked clonal contraction. Only a single clone (1 of 255 vaccine-induced clones in healthy vaccinees) cross-reacted with common cold coronaviruses.

Trimming took off 1 base at V and 6 bases at J, with 8 bases between the two ends. CDR1 and CDR2 from the germline V gene are SGHRS and YFSETQ. The length of the CDR3 is 14 residues. Sequencing was preceded by expansion of antigen-specific CD4+ T cells with viral peptide pools in the ViraFEST assay. At the end of nine to ten days of culture, CD4+ T cells were isolated. Previously uninfected by SARS-CoV-2, the vaccine recipients also showed negative nucleocapsid antibodies. Approximately 2 million PBMC were seeded per well and grown in the presence of about 10 IU/ml IL-2 and around 10 ug/ml peptides. Fresh IL-2-containing medium replaced half the medium on days 3 and 7.

This chain links TRBV5-1 with TRBJ1-6; no clear D gene. Sample: CD4+ T cells from PBMCs cultured with HCoV-NL63 spike peptides, taken before COVID-19 vaccination. The sequence was collected from a human donor who received a COVID-19 vaccine. CDR3 region: CASSLLSPNSPLHF. DNA for the CDR3: TGCGCCAGCAGCTTGCTCAGTCCTAATTCACCCCTCCACTTT.